Shown below are 13 T cell receptor beta chains from a single sample sequenced in a study of T cell responses to AZD1222 COVID-19 vaccine. The assay was immunoSEQ multiplex PCR, and TCRdb's table has in-frame clones only and misses some. The data contain 100,000 to 120,000 clones, approximately 94% of them seen just once; the ten biggest clones take up approximately 2.9%. Here the sequenced sample was peripheral blood, taken 28 days after the second AZD1222 dose. The source is an adult who received the AZD1222 COVID-19 vaccine.

The V gene is TRBV6-4, the J gene TRBJ1-1, with D possibly TRBD1 on 5 matching bases. This CDR3 comprises 17 residues. Trimming cost V 7 bases and J 8 bases, with 29 bases left between them. CDR1 and CDR2 (germline): MRHNA, SNTAGT. The CDR3 reads CASTPSLYAQAPKEAFF. The CDR3 DNA reads TGTGCCAGCACCCCGAGCCTCTACGCACAGGCCCCCAAGGAAGCTTTCTTT.

This sequence joins TRBV7-2 and TRBJ1-3; D is ambiguous. Germline CDR1 SGHTA, CDR2 FQGNSA. The CDR3 runs 15 residues. V lost 1 base to trimming and J lost 0 bases, with 7 bases between them. The CDR3 loop reads CASSLVPASGNTIYF. For the CDR3, the DNA is TGTGCCAGCAGCTTAGTCCCAGCCTCTGGAAACACCATATATTTT.

This chain uses TRBV14 with TRBJ1-2; D gene unclear. CDR1 and CDR2 (germline): SGHDN, FVKESK. The CDR3 has 13 amino acids. Trimming stripped 4 bases from V and 2 bases from J, with 8 bases between. CDR3 DNA sequence: TGTGCCAGCAGCCCGATGGTAAACTATGGCTACACCTTC. Its protein product is CASSPMVNYGYTF. The full variable domain, with the rest looked up from reference TRBV14 and TRBJ1-2, is EAGVTQFPSHSVIEKGQTVTLRCDPISGHDNLYWYRRVMGKEIKFLLHFVKESKQDESGMPNNRFLAERTGGTYSTLKVQPAELEDSGVYFCASSPMVNYGYTFGSGTRLTVV.

This chain uses TRBV27 with TRBJ2-7; 7 bases are a match to TRBD1. The CDR3 consists of 14 residues. CDR1 and CDR2 (germline): MNHEY, SMNVEV (reference sequence). V trimming: 8 bases; J trimming: 2 bases; junction bases outside the gene matches: 9. CDR3 residues: CASRGGPQPYEQYF. The CDR3 DNA reads as TGTGCCAGCCGAGGGGGCCCCCAGCCCTACGAGCAGTACTTC.

The chain has TRBV19 and TRBJ1-2, with 7 bases matching TRBD1. This CDR3 is built from 15 residues. In germline, CDR1 is LNHDA, CDR2 SQIVND (reference sequence). V lost 3 bases, J lost 6 bases, and 10 bases stayed unmatched. The CDR3 spells CASSISPQGWDGYTF. The CDR3 nucleotides are TGTGCCAGTAGTATCTCCCCACAGGGGTGGGATGGCTACACCTTC.

The chain carries TRBV14 and TRBJ1-2; possible D gene TRBD1, 5 bases. Germline CDR1 is SGHDN and CDR2 is FVKESK. The V end was cut by 6 bases, the J end by 6 bases, with 14 bases between. CDR3 length: 13 residues. CDR3 residues: CASRSGHLDGYTF. CDR3 sequence (DNA): TGTGCCAGCAGGTCCGGACATTTGGATGGCTACACCTTC.

The rearrangement uses TRBV28 and TRBJ1-2; 9 bases match TRBD1. V was pared by 4 bases and J by 4 bases, with 1 base of the junction left unmatched. The CDR3 totals 13 residues. Germline V lookup: CDR1 MDHEN, CDR2 SYDVKM. The CDR3 is CASSSGQGYGYTF. CDR3 bases: TGTGCCAGCAGTTCGGGACAGGGCTATGGCTACACCTTC.

The chain carries TRBV12-5 and TRBJ1-3; the D is unclear. CDR1 and CDR2 from the germline V gene are LGHNT and FRNRAP. V shed 6 bases and J shed 0 bases, with 9 bases lying between them. The CDR3 contains 14 residues. The DNA for the CDR3 is TGTGCTAGTGGGCCCGGGCCCTCTGGAAACACCATATATTTT. It specifies CASGPGPSGNTIYF.

This chain connects TRBV6-1 to TRBJ2-1, with a possible D match to TRBD2 (6 bases). This CDR3 is built from 14 residues. V shed 3 bases and J shed 0 bases, with 6 bases lying between them. Per germline, CDR1 MNHNS and CDR2 SASEGT. This CDR3 is CASSDGGSYNEQFF. The CDR3 DNA sequence: TGTGCCAGCAGTGACGGGGGCTCCTACAATGAGCAGTTCTTC.

This rearrangement joins TRBV19 to TRBJ1-1; maybe TRBD1 (6 bases). Trimming stripped 5 bases from V and 1 base from J, with 8 bases between. This CDR3 has 13 amino acids. Germline V CDR1 and CDR2: LNHDA, SQIVND (reference sequence). CDR3 in DNA: TGTGCCAGTAGTGCGGGACAGAACACTGAAGCTTTCTTT. Encoded protein: CASSAGQNTEAFF.

This chain uses TRBV7-9 with TRBJ1-2; no clear D gene. Germline V gives CDR1 SEHNR, CDR2 FQNEAQ (reference sequence). Trimming stripped 6 bases from V and 3 bases from J, with 5 bases between. This CDR3 has 11 amino acids. The chain's CDR3 is CASSSDYGYTF. In DNA form, the CDR3 reads TGTGCCAGCAGTTCGGACTATGGCTACACCTTC.

This clone was counted once. The rearrangement joins TRBV27 to TRBJ1-1; D might be TRBD1 (5 bases). From germline, CDR1 is MNHEY and CDR2 SMNVEV (reference sequence). The length of the CDR3 is 15 residues. V shed 1 base and J shed 10 bases, with 19 bases lying between them. CDR3: CASSLWQGTGSPAFF. Here the CDR3 DNA reads TGTGCCAGCAGTTTATGGCAGGGTACCGGATCCCCAGCTTTCTTT.

This clone is a singleton in its sample. This chain joins TRBV9 and TRBJ1-5; possible D gene TRBD1, 6 bases. Germline-derived CDR1 and CDR2 are SGDLS and YYNGEE. V lost 0 bases to trimming and J lost 3 bases, with 13 bases between them. This CDR3 region has 16 residues. The CDR3 loop is CASSVGWDTSNQPQHF. CDR3 nucleotide sequence: TGTGCCAGCAGCGTAGGTTGGGACACCTCCAATCAGCCCCAGCATTTT. The full variable domain, in which reference TRBV9 and TRBJ1-5 provide the parts outside the CDR3, is DSGVTQTPKHLITATGQRVTLRCSPRSGDLSVYWYQQSLDQGLQFLIQYYNGEERAKGNILERFSAQQFPDLHSELNLSSLELGDSALYFCASSVGWDTSNQPQHFGDGTRLSIL.